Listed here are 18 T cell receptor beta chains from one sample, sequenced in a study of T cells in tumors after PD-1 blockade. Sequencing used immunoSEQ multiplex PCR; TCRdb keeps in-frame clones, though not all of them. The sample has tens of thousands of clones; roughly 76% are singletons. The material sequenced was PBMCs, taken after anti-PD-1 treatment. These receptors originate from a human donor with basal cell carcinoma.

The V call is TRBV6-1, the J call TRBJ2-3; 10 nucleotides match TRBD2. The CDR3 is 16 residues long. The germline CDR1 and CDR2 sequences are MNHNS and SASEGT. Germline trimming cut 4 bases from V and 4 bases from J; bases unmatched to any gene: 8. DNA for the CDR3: TGTGCCAGCAGTGGGCTTCTAGCGGGGGCTTCAGATACGCAGTATTTT. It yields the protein CASSGLLAGASDTQYF.

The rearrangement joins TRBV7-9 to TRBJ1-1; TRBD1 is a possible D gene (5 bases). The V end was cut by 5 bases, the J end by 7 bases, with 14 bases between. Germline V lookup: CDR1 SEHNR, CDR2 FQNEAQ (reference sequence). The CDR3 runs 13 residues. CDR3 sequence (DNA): TGTGCCAGCAGCCCGGACACTGGTCATGAAGCTTTCTTT. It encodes CASSPDTGHEAFF.

As DNA, the CDR3 is TGTGCCAGCAGCAGAAGCGGGGGAGGCACAGATACGCAGTATTTT. It codes for CASSRSGGGTDTQYF. The chain employs TRBV7-3 and TRBJ2-3; 8 positions match TRBD2. Germline V gene lookup returns CDR1 SGHTA and CDR2 FQGTGA. J was trimmed by 1 base and V by 5 bases; bases with no gene match: 5. The CDR3 extends over 15 amino acids.

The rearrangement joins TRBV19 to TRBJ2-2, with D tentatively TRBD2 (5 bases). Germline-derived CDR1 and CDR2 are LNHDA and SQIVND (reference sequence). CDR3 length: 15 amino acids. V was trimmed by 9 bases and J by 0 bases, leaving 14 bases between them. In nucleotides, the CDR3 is TGTGCCAGCCGGACTGGTATCGCGAACACCGGGGAGCTGTTTTTT. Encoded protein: CASRTGIANTGELFF.

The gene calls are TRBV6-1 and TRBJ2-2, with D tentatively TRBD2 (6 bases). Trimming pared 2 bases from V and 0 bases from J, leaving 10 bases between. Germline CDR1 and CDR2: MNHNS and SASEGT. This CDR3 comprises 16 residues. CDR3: CASSERTKPNTGELFF. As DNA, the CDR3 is TGTGCCAGCAGTGAACGGACTAAACCGAACACCGGGGAGCTGTTTTTT.

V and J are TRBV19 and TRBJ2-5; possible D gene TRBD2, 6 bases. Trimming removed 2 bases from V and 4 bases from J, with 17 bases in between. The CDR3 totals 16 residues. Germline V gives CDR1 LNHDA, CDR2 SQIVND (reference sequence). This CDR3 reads CASSILQAGGRETQYF. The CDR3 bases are TGTGCCAGTAGTATATTGCAAGCGGGCGGTCGAGAGACCCAGTACTTC.

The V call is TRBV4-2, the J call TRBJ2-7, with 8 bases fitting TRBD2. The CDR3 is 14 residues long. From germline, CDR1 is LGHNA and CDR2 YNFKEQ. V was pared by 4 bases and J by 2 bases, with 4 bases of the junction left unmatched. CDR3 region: CASSLSGTTYEQYF. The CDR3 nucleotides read TGTGCCAGCAGCCTTAGCGGGACTACCTACGAGCAGTACTTC.

CDR3 residues: CSVAQGAGRYNEQFF. The CDR3 DNA sequence: TGCAGCGTTGCTCAAGGGGCGGGGCGGTACAATGAGCAGTTCTTC. The genes are TRBV29-1 and TRBJ2-1; maybe TRBD2 (6 bases). V was shortened by 4 bases and J by 4 bases, with 17 bases between the two germline ends. Germline V gives CDR1 SQVTM, CDR2 ANQGSEA. The CDR3 has 15 amino acids.

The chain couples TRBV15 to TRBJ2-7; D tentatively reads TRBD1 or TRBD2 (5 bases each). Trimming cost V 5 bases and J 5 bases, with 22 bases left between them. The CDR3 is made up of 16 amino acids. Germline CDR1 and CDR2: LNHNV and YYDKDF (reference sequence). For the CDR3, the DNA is TGTGCCACCAGCCCCCATACCGGGCAGGGACGTAACGAGCAGTACTTC. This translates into CATSPHTGQGRNEQYF.

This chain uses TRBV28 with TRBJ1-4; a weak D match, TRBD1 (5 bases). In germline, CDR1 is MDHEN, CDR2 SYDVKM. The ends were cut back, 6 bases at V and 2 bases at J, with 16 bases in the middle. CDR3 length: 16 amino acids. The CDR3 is CASRDEGRGTNEKLFF. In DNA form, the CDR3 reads TGTGCCAGCAGGGACGAGGGACGGGGCACTAATGAAAAACTGTTTTTT. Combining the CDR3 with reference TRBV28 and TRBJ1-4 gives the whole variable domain DVKVTQSSRYLVKRTGEKVFLECVQDMDHENMFWYRQDPGLGLRLIYFSYDVKMKEKGDIPEGYSVSREKKERFSLILESASTNQTSMYLCASRDEGRGTNEKLFFGSGTQLSVL.

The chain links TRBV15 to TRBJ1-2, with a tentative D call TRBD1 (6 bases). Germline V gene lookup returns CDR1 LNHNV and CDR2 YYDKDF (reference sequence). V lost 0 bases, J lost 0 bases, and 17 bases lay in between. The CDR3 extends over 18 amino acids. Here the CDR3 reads CATSRDAGATPPNYGYTF. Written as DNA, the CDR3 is TGTGCCACCAGCAGAGATGCGGGGGCGACCCCCCCTAACTATGGCTACACCTTC.

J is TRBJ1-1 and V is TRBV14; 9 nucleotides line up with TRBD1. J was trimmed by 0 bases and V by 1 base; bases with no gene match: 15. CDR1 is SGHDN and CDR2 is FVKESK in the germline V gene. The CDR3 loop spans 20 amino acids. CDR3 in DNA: TGTGCCAGCAGCCAAGCTCCGGGACAGGGAGGGAAGGGCATGAACACTGAAGCTTTCTTT. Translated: CASSQAPGQGGKGMNTEAFF.

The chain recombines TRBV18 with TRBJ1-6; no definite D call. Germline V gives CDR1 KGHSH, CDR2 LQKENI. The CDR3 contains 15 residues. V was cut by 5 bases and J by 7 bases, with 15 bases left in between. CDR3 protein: CASSSGPPPNSPLHF. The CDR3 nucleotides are TGTGCCAGCTCATCCGGGCCGCCCCCGAATTCACCCCTCCACTTT.

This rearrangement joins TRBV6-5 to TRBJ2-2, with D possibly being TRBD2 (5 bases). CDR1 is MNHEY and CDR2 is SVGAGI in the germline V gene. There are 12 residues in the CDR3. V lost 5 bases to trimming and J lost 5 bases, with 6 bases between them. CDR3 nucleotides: TGTGCCAGCAGTCGGGGAACCGGGGAGCTGTTTTTT. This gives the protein CASSRGTGELFF.

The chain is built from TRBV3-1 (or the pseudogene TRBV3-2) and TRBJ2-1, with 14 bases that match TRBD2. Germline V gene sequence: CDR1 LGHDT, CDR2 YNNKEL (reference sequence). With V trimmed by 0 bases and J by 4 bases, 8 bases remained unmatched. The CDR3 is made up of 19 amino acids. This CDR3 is CASSQDRLAGGPVYNEQFF. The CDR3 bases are TGTGCCAGCAGCCAAGATCGACTAGCGGGGGGGCCTGTATACAATGAGCAGTTCTTC.

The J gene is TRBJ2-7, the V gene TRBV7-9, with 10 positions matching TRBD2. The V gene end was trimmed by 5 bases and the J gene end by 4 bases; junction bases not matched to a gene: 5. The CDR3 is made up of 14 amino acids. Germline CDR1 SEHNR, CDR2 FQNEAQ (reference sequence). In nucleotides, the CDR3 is TGTGCCAGCAGCACGAGCGGGGGGGCTTACGAGCAGTACTTC. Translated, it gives CASSTSGGAYEQYF.

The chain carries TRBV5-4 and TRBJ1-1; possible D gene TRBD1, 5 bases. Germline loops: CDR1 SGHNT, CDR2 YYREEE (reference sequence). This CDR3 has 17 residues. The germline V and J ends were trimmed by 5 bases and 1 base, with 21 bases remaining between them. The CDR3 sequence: CASSSTLGAGGNTEAFF. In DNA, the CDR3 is TGTGCCAGCAGTTCCACGCTAGGGGCGGGGGGGAACACTGAAGCTTTCTTT.

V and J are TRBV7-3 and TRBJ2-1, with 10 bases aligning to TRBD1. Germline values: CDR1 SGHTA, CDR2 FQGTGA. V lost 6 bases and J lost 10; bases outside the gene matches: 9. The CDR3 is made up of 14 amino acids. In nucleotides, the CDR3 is TGTGCCAGCAGTTCAACGGACAGGGGGTCCGAGCAGTTCTTC. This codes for CASSSTDRGSEQFF.